The following is a T cell receptor beta chain sequence with its context. Its antigen remains undetermined. The sample holds no much larger clone one base away, and base qualities are not on file. Collaborating institutions collected whole blood in K2EDTA tubes following their own protocols. For TCRbeta analysis, collaborator samples were shipped as frozen whole blood, as isolated PBMCs, or as DNA extracted from either sample type. These data belong to a study of blood T cell repertoires in COVID-19 (dated by TCRdb to 2020 to 2022). With regard to the full study: The collaborator samples originated in the United States, Italy and Spain and spanned the acute and convalescent phases of COVID-19. Samples were obtained from the ongoing ImmuneRACE study (first 160 participants) and from 1,254 subjects provided by 6 global collaborators. The material from the prospective study consisted of cDNA or gDNA derived from T cells, B-cell-depleted T cells, or PBMCs. Where available, HLA class I and class II types were obtained from metadata supplied by the sample provider rather than from assay-based typing. A de-identified subject ID, COVID-19 status, age in years and sex were almost always included in the sample metadata. A freely available public database, intended as a resource for researchers studying the immune response to SARS-CoV-2, is where the repertoires were released. The dataset comprised deeply sampled blood TCRbeta repertoires from subjects exposed to, actively infected with, or recovered from COVID-19. General conclusions and limits of the study: Clinical and demographic metadata were provided uncurated, with the amount varying by source and participant.

TCRbeta CDR3 regions were amplified from genomic DNA by means of the immunoSEQ Assay, a bias-controlled multiplex PCR. As for the original processing: The number of nucleated cells in each sample was estimated by amplification of reference gene primers within the assay. To quantify the absolute abundance of each unique TCRbeta CDR3 rearrangement, sequence reads were collapsed and filtered. Productive Simpson clonality was computed per sample as the square root of Simpson's diversity index over productive rearrangements. TCRdb limited this immuneACCESS table to in-frame rearrangements with V and J called. A share of clones is missing; checked studies link under half to unresolved V genes, and the rest is unexplained. The V and J calls and clone size come from that table; D and trimming were worked out from the DNA. Recorded for this sample are around 300,000 clones; 70% to 90% of them occurred a single time. The ten largest make up about 11% of the sample.

The CDR3, from cysteine to phenylalanine, totals 17 residues. Only the CDR3 portion is preserved as DNA: 51 bases, with reading frame beginning at the first base. Relative to germline, V is missing 3 bases and J is missing 4 bases, with 12 bases of the junction outside any gene match. From the germline V gene, CDR1 is KGHSH and CDR2 is LQKENI. Source material: peripheral blood. The chain couples TRBV18 to TRBJ1-2, with 9 junctional bases fitting TRBD1. This sequence originates from a woman in her seventies with acute or convalescent COVID-19. The DNA sequence follows: TGTGCCAGCTCACCCCCCCAAAGGACAGGGGACGCCTATGGCTACACCTTC. Protein translation: CASSPPQRTGDAYGYTF. Reference TRBV18 and TRBJ1-2 genes cover what lies past the CDR3, so the full variable domain is NAGVMQNPRHLVRRRGQEARLRCSPMKGHSHVYWYRQLPEEGLKFMVYLQKENIIDESGMPKERFSAEFPKEGPSILRIQQVVRGDSAAYFCASSPPQRTGDAYGYTFGSGTRLTVV.